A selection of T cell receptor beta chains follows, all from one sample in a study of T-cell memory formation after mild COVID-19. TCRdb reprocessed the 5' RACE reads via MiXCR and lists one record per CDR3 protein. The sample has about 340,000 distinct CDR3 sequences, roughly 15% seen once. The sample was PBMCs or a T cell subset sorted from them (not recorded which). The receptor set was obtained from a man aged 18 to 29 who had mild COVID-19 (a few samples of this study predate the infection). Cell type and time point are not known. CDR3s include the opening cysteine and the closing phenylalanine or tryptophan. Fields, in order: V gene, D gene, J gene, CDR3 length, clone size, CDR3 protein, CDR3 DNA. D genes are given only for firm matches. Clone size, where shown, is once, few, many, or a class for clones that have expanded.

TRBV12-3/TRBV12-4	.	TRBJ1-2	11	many	CASSLGNGYTF	TGTGCCAGCAGTTTAGGGAATGGCTACACCTTC
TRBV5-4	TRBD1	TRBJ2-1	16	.	CASSLASGQGADEQFF	TGTGCCAGCAGCTTGGCCTCTGGACAGGGGGCCGATGAGCAGTTCTTC
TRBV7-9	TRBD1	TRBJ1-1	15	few	CASSQVDRGTPEAFF	TGTGCCAGCAGCCAGGTCGACAGGGGAACCCCTGAAGCTTTCTTT
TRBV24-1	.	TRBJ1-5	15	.	CATSEGQYSNQPQHF	TGTGCCACCAGTGAAGGACAGTATAGCAATCAGCCCCAGCATTTT
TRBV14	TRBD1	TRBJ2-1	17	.	CASSQRIGTGAYNEQFF	TGTGCCAGCAGCCAACGGATTGGGACAGGGGCCTACAATGAGCAGTTCTTC
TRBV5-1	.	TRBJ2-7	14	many	CASSLGWGDYEQYF	TGCGCCAGCAGCCTGGGTTGGGGGGACTACGAGCAGTACTTC
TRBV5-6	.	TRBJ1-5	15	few	CASSWGSGSNQPQHF	TGTGCCAGCAGCTGGGGTTCGGGAAGCAATCAGCCCCAGCATTTT
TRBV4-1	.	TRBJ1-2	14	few	CASSQEVGAYGYTF	TGCGCCAGCAGCCAAGAAGTCGGGGCCTATGGCTACACCTTC
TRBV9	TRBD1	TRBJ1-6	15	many	CASSKGTAYNSPLHF	TGTGCCAGCAGCAAAGGGACAGCGTATAATTCACCCCTCCACTTT
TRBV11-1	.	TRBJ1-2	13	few	CASSLTGSGGYTF	TGTGCCAGCAGCTTAACAGGGAGCGGAGGCTACACCTTC
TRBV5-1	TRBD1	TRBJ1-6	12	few	CASSLGGQRLHF	TGCGCCAGCAGCTTGGGGGGACAGCGGCTCCACTTT
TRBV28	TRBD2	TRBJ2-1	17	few	CASSLYPPTSGANEQFF	TGTGCCAGCAGTTTATATCCCCCGACTAGCGGGGCCAATGAGCAGTTCTTC
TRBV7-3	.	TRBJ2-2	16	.	CASRRGRFGNTGELFF	TGTGCCAGCCGGCGGGGACGGTTCGGGAACACCGGGGAGCTGTTTTTT
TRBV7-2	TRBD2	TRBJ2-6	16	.	CASSRGRGSGANVLTF	TGTGCCAGCAGCCGCGGGAGGGGCTCTGGGGCCAACGTCCTGACTTTC
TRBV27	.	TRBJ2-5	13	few	CASSPGAPKTQYF	TGTGCCAGCAGTCCGGGGGCCCCAAAGACCCAGTACTTC
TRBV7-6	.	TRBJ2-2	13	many	CASSAGYTGELFF	TGTGCCAGCAGCGCCGGATACACCGGGGAGCTGTTTTTT
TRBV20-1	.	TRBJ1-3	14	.	CSAWRSHSGNTIYF	TGCAGTGCTTGGCGGAGTCACTCTGGAAACACCATATATTTT
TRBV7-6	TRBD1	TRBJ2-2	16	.	CASRPRGGGNTGELFF	TGTGCCAGCAGGCCTCGAGGGGGCGGGAACACCGGGGAGCTGTTTTTT
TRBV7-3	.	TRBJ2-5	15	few	CASSNSWGPQETQYF	TGTGCCAGCAGCAACTCCTGGGGGCCGCAAGAGACCCAGTACTTC
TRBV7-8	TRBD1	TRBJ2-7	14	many	CASSSQGAGSEQYF	TGTGCCAGCAGCTCCCAGGGGGCGGGGTCCGAGCAGTACTTC
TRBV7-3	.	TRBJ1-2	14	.	CASSLGGDNYGYTF	TGTGCCAGCAGCTTAGGGGGGGATAACTATGGCTACACCTTC
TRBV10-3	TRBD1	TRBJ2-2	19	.	CAINASPGTGGSGTGELFF	TGTGCCATCAACGCTAGTCCCGGGACAGGGGGCTCAGGCACCGGGGAGCTGTTTTTT
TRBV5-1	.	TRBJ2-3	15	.	CASSPRAKATDTQYF	TGCGCCAGCAGCCCACGGGCAAAAGCAACAGATACGCAGTATTTT
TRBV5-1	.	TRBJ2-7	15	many	CASSPGIYSSYEQYF	TGCGCCAGCAGCCCAGGAATCTATAGCAGCTACGAGCAGTACTTC
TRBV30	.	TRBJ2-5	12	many	CACPGPQGTQYF	TGTGCCTGCCCGGGACCCCAGGGGACCCAGTACTTC
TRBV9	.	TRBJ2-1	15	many	CASSVRGTVYNEQFF	TGTGCCAGCAGCGTGCGCGGGACGGTCTACAATGAGCAGTTCTTC
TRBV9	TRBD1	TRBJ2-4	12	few	CASSGQGSIQYF	TGTGCCAGCAGCGGACAGGGGAGCATTCAGTACTTC
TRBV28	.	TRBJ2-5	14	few	CASRRRGVHETQYF	TGTGCCAGCAGAAGGAGGGGAGTACACGAGACCCAGTACTTC
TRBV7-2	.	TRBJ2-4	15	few	CASSLVVGFQNIQYF	TGTGCCAGCAGCTTAGTAGTTGGATTTCAAAACATTCAGTACTTC
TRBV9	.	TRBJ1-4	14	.	CASSLRGYDEKLFF	TGTGCCAGCAGCCTCAGGGGTTATGATGAAAAACTGTTTTTT
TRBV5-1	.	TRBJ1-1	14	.	CASSLGAGEGSAFF	TGCGCCAGCAGCTTGGGGGCGGGAGAGGGCTCCGCTTTCTTT
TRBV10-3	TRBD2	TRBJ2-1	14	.	CAIKGGGSYNEQFF	TGTGCCATCAAAGGCGGGGGAAGCTACAATGAGCAGTTCTTC
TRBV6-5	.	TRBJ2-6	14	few	CASSRYSGANVLTF	TGTGCCAGCAGTCGTTACTCTGGGGCCAACGTCCTGACTTTC
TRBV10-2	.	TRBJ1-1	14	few	CASSTVKTYTEAFF	TGCGCCAGCAGTACCGTGAAGACGTACACTGAAGCTTTCTTT
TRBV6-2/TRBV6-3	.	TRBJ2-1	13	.	CASSYGGRSGQFF	TGTGCCAGCAGTTACGGGGGACGGAGTGGGCAGTTCTTC
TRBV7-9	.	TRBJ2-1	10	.	CASSLIEQFF	TGTGCCAGCAGCCTTATAGAGCAGTTCTTC
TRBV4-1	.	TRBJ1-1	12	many	CASSQDNTEAFF	TGCGCCAGCAGCCAAGATAACACTGAAGCTTTCTTT
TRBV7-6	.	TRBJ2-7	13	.	CASSTLGSGEQYF	TGTGCCAGCAGCACCCTGGGTTCCGGGGAGCAGTACTTC
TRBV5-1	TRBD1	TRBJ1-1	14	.	CASSFQGAGTEAFF	TGCGCCAGCAGCTTCCAGGGGGCTGGCACTGAAGCTTTCTTT
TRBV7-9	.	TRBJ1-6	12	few	CASSFWGSPLHF	TGTGCCAGCAGCTTTTGGGGTTCACCCCTCCACTTT
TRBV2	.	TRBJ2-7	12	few	CASRVGGGEQYF	TGTGCCAGCAGGGTGGGGGGAGGCGAGCAGTACTTC
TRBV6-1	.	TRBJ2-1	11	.	CASSEAPWQFF	TGTGCCAGCAGTGAAGCGCCGTGGCAGTTCTTC
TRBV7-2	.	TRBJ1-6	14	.	CASSFRVGNSPLHF	TGTGCCAGCAGCTTCCGGGTCGGTAATTCACCCCTCCACTTT
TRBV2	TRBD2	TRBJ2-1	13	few	CASRASGGGEQFF	TGTGCCAGCAGAGCTAGCGGGGGCGGTGAGCAGTTCTTC
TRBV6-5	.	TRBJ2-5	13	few	CASSWDGHAAQYF	TGTGCCAGCTCGTGGGACGGACATGCGGCCCAGTACTTC
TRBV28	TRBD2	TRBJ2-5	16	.	CASSLFSGGREETQYF	TGTGCCAGCAGTTTATTTAGCGGGGGAAGGGAGGAGACCCAGTACTTC
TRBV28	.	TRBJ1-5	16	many	CASSLGQGSANQPQHF	TGTGCCAGCAGTTTAGGGCAGGGATCTGCGAATCAGCCCCAGCATTTT
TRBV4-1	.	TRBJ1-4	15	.	CASSAGTSRWGKLFF	TGCGCCAGCAGCGCAGGGACAAGCCGATGGGGAAAACTGTTTTTT
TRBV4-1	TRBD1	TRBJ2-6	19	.	CASRGQGQNGFSGANVLTF	TGCGCCAGCAGGGGACAGGGCCAAAACGGTTTCTCTGGGGCCAACGTCCTGACTTTC
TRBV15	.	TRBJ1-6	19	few	CATSRDPVPTAGRNSPLHF	TGTGCCACCAGCAGAGATCCTGTTCCGACGGCAGGGAGAAACTCACCCCTCCACTTT
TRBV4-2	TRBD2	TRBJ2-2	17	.	CASSQELDSGRTGELFF	TGTGCCAGCAGCCAAGAATTGGATAGCGGGCGAACCGGGGAGCTGTTTTTT
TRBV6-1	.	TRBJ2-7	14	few	CASSEAQGPYEQYF	TGTGCCAGCAGTGAAGCCCAGGGCCCCTACGAGCAGTACTTC
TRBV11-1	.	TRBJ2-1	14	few	CASSLLDSYNEQFF	TGTGCCAGCAGCTTACTGGACAGTTACAATGAGCAGTTCTTC
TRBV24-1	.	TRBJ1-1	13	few	CATRSGTDTEAFF	TGTGCCACCAGGTCAGGGACGGACACTGAAGCTTTCTTT
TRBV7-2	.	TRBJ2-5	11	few	CASSLLLGQYF	TGTGCCAGCAGCTTATTGTTAGGGCAGTACTTC
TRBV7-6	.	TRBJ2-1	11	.	CASSGSIEQFF	TGTGCCAGCAGCGGAAGTATTGAGCAGTTCTTC
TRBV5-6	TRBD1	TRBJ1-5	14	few	CASSGTGEDQPQHF	TGTGCCAGCAGCGGGACAGGGGAGGATCAGCCCCAGCATTTT